This TCR beta chain was sequenced in a study of T cell responses to AZD1222 COVID-19 vaccine. Study results and limitations: Baseline serostatus was positive in only six AZD1222 recipients. It should be noted that donors were predominantly white British and more often female, and clonal diversity was possibly underestimated. Among vaccine-associated CD4 TCRs, coverage spanned spike, with dominance at 160-218 and 743-854. Two AZD1222 doses significantly raised spike-specific TCR breadth and depth over controls.

Trimming took off 4 bases at V and 2 bases at J, with 13 bases between the two ends. This CDR3 region has 15 residues. Germline-derived CDR1 and CDR2 are LGHDT and YNNKEL (reference sequence). TCRdb's copy holds only in-frame clones and misses some; the assay was immunoSEQ multiplex PCR. The sample yields some 150,000 clones, more than 75% seen once. On this clone itself: The target antigen is unknown.

This chain links TRBV3-1 (or the pseudogene TRBV3-2) with TRBJ2-3, with D perhaps TRBD1 or TRBD2 (5 bases each). This receptor was identified in an adult in good health. This material consisted of peripheral blood, taken on day 0 of MenACWY control vaccination. CDR3 sequence: CASSLIGDPTDTQYF. CDR3 nucleotides: TGTGCCAGCAGCCTAATTGGGGACCCCACAGATACGCAGTATTTT.